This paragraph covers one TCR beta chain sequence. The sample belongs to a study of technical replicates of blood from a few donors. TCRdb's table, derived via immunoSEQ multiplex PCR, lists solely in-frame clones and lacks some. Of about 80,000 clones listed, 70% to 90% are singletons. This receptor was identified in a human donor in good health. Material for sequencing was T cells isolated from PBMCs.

The CDR3 region is CAGGQGIPTDTQYF. In nucleotides, the CDR3 is TGTGCGGGGGGGCAGGGCATTCCTACAGATACGCAGTATTTT. The V call is TRBV30, the J call TRBJ2-3, with a tentative D call TRBD2 (7 bases). Per germline, CDR1 GTSNPN and CDR2 SVGIG (reference sequence). The CDR3 has 14 residues.